The next 14 T cell receptor beta chains were all read from a single sample in a study of radiation and T cells in renal cell carcinoma. Clones were sequenced by immunoSEQ multiplex PCR, and TCRdb holds only the in-frame ones, with some missing. The sample lists roughly 14,000 clones; around 66% were seen once. Treatment of the sample: 15 Gy SBRT to primary tumor, nephrectomy 4 weeks later. The source material was tumor tissue, sampled from a patient whose treatment included radiotherapy and nephrectomy. These TCRs come from a woman in her sixties or seventies with renal cell carcinoma.

The gene calls are TRBV27 and TRBJ2-7, with D perhaps matching TRBD1 or TRBD2 (6 bases each). The V and J ends lost 10 bases and 2 bases respectively, with 15 bases between them. Germline assignment: CDR1 MNHEY and CDR2 SMNVEV (reference sequence). CDR3 length: 13 residues. The CDR3 nucleotides read TGTGCCACCTCCCGAGGGGGGCCCTACGAGCAGTACTTC. Protein product: CATSRGGPYEQYF.

The chain couples TRBV27 to TRBJ2-7; 15 bases fit TRBD2. The CDR3 loop spans 15 amino acids. Losses at the gene ends were 6 bases for V and 4 bases for J; bases not matched to a gene: 4. Germline assignment: CDR1 MNHEY and CDR2 SMNVEV (reference sequence). This chain's CDR3 is CASRKGTSGGYEQYF. CDR3 coding DNA: TGTGCCAGCAGAAAAGGGACTAGCGGGGGGTACGAGCAGTACTTC.

The CDR3 sequence: CASSLVSGQGETQYF. Here the CDR3 DNA reads TGTGCCAGCAGCTTAGTCTCGGGGCAAGGAGAGACCCAGTACTTC. This chain uses TRBV7-2 with TRBJ2-5, with D perhaps given as TRBD1 or TRBD2 (5 bases each). CDR3 size: 15 residues. V lost 1 base, J lost 4 bases, and 13 bases lay in between. Per the germline V gene, CDR1 is SGHTA and CDR2 is FQGNSA.

This sequence joins TRBV19 and TRBJ2-1; D uncertain. Trimming removed 4 bases at V and 9 bases at J, with 13 bases between. The CDR3 consists of 13 residues. CDR1 and CDR2 from the germline V gene are LNHDA and SQIVND (reference sequence). The CDR3 here is CASSKSPIPEQFF. CDR3 DNA sequence: TGTGCCAGTAGTAAAAGTCCCATCCCTGAGCAGTTCTTC.

This chain links TRBV12-1 with TRBJ1-1. TRBV12-1 corresponds to a pseudogene. The CDR3 runs 14 residues. CDR3 sequence (DNA): TGTGCCAGCAGCTTTTTAGCCGTACAATCTGAAGCTTTCTTT. Amino acid sequence: CASSFLAVQSEAFF.

This clone showed up just once. This chain connects TRBV9 to TRBJ2-3; 11 positions agree with TRBD1. V lost 3 bases to trimming and J lost 8 bases; unmatched junction nucleotides: 14. In germline, CDR1 is SGDLS, CDR2 YYNGEE. The CDR3 covers 17 residues. As DNA, the CDR3 is TGTGCCAGCAGCGCGATTCCGGGACAGGGGGGAGTGGGTACGCAGTATTTT. The encoded protein is CASSAIPGQGGVGTQYF.

The CDR3 here is CASRTRTTETQYF. In nucleotides, the CDR3 is TGTGCCAGTAGGACCCGAACTACAGAGACCCAGTACTTC. This rearrangement joins TRBV19 to TRBJ2-5; D is ambiguous. Trimming took 6 bases from V and 4 from J, leaving 12 bases between them. The CDR3 extends over 13 amino acids. Germline V gene data show CDR1 as LNHDA and CDR2 as SQIVND (reference sequence).

The chain combines TRBV5-4 with TRBJ1-6; D remains unclear. CDR1 SGHNT and CDR2 YYREEE come from the germline V gene (reference sequence). V lost 0 bases and J 6 bases, leaving 13 bases between the germline ends. The CDR3 runs 16 residues. The CDR3 nucleotides are TGTGCCAGCAGCTTGGACATGGGGAGAGCTAATTCACCCCTCCACTTT. Encoded protein: CASSLDMGRANSPLHF.

This clone appeared once. V is TRBV10-3 and J is TRBJ1-1, with a weak D call TRBD1 (6 bases). CDR1 is ENHRY, CDR2 SYGVKD, per germline. The CDR3 contains 19 residues. Trimming took 6 bases from V and 7 from J, leaving 33 bases between them. CDR3 nucleotide sequence: TGTGCCATCAGCCAAAAGCTACAGGGCTGGCGGGGGCTCCGGAGTGAAGCTTTCTTT. Protein: CAISQKLQGWRGLRSEAFF.

This clone was picked up a small number of times. A read error is the likely source, as a far larger clone sits one nucleotide away. Other DNA sequences in the sample encode the same CDR3. V and J are TRBV7-2 and TRBJ2-3, with D maybe TRBD2 (6 bases). Germline V gene data show CDR1 as SGHTA and CDR2 as FQGNSA. There are 17 residues in the CDR3. Trimming pared 5 bases from V and 1 base from J, leaving 19 bases between. The DNA for the CDR3 is TGTGCCAGCAGCCAAGATCGGCTAGCGTACCGCACAGATACGCAGTATTTT. It translates to CASSQDRLAYRTDTQYF.

This chain uses TRBV6-5 with TRBJ2-2; 7 positions agree with TRBD2. CDR3 length: 15 amino acids. The V gene's germline CDR1 is MNHEY and CDR2 SVGAGI. The V segment lost 7 bases and the J segment 7 bases; nucleotides outside the gene matches: 12. The CDR3 bases are TGTGCCAGCACCCTAGCGGTCACAACGGGCGGGGAGCTGTTTTTT. It codes for CASTLAVTTGGELFF.

The chain employs TRBV10-3 and TRBJ2-2; 7 nucleotides align to TRBD2. V lost 6 bases and J lost 3; bases outside the gene matches: 4. This CDR3 comprises 14 residues. From germline, CDR1 is ENHRY and CDR2 SYGVKD. In nucleotides, the CDR3 is TGTGCCATCAGGGCGGGGGTAGACACCGGGGAGCTGTTTTTT. It translates to CAIRAGVDTGELFF.

V and J are TRBV5-1 and TRBJ2-7; 8 nucleotides match TRBD2. CDR3 size: 14 residues. Trimming removed 0 bases from V and 4 bases from J; junction bases left unmatched: 3. Germline CDR1 and CDR2: SGHRS and YFSETQ. The CDR3 is CASSLAGGPYEQYF. The CDR3 DNA reads TGCGCCAGCAGCTTGGCGGGAGGGCCGTACGAGCAGTACTTC.

This clone has just a few counts. The chain joins TRBV18 to TRBJ1-3; no clear D gene. The germline CDR1 and CDR2 sequences are KGHSH and LQKENI. This CDR3 is 15 amino acids long. V shed 4 bases and J shed 6 bases, with 16 bases lying between them. CDR3 DNA sequence: TGTGCCAGCTCACAACGGCAGGTTTTGCAAAACACCATATATTTT. This sequence encodes CASSQRQVLQNTIYF.